The 23 T cell receptor beta chains presented below share a single source sample, sequenced in a study of cytomegalovirus exposure and HLA in healthy donors. Both 60 Vbeta primers and 13 Jbeta primers went into the PCR. Clones were read by immunoSEQ multiplex PCR, and TCRdb kept only the in-frame ones, dropping some. In the table there are roughly 170,000 clones, just under 85% of which are singletons. Sequencing used PBMCs. The receptors originated from a girl between 10 and 17 years old in good health and CMV-seropositive.

This clone was picked up a small number of times. The chain is built from TRBV6-5 and TRBJ2-7; the D gene is possibly TRBD2 (5 bases). Germline-derived CDR1 and CDR2 are MNHEY and SVGAGI. The CDR3 sequence is 15 residues long. V was pared by 0 bases and J by 9 bases, with 18 bases between. This chain's CDR3 is CASSYSSDSRSGQYF. The CDR3, as DNA: TGTGCCAGCAGTTACTCATCGGACTCCCGTAGTGGGCAGTACTTC.

The J gene is TRBJ1-1, the V gene TRBV2, with 9 bases lining up with TRBD1. This CDR3 comprises 13 residues. CDR1 is SNHLY and CDR2 is FYNNEI in the germline V gene. CDR3 coding DNA: TGTGCGATCGGGACAGGGAGGTTGTCTGAAGCTTTCTTT. Translation gives CAIGTGRLSEAFF.

DNA for the CDR3: TGTGCCAGCAGGAACAGGGGTGGAAGCGGCTACACCTTC. This translates into CASRNRGGSGYTF. The rearrangement uses TRBV6-5 and TRBJ1-2, with 7 bases that match TRBD1. The trim removed 6 bases at V and 8 bases at J, leaving 9 bases unmatched. Germline values: CDR1 MNHEY, CDR2 SVGAGI. The CDR3 is made up of 13 amino acids.

The chain recombines TRBV7-6 with TRBJ1-2, with 8 bases aligning to TRBD1. CDR3 length: 12 amino acids. CDR1 SGHVS and CDR2 FNYEAQ come from the germline V gene. J lost 7 bases, V lost 5 bases, and 3 bases had no gene match. CDR3 region: CASSLGQGGYTF. CDR3 coding DNA: TGTGCCAGCAGCCTTGGACAGGGTGGCTACACCTTC.

The rearrangement joins TRBV4-1 to TRBJ2-3; D is perhaps TRBD2 (6 bases). The CDR3 has 14 residues. Trimming took off 1 base at V and 2 bases at J, with 7 bases between the two ends. Germline assignment: CDR1 MGHRA and CDR2 YSYEKL. CDR3 bases: TGCGCCAGCAGCCAAGTGGGACTCACAGATACGCAGTATTTT. Translated, it gives CASSQVGLTDTQYF.

The J gene is TRBJ2-6, the V gene TRBV18, with 7 nucleotides matching TRBD1. CDR1 and CDR2 (germline): KGHSH, LQKENI. The CDR3 has 15 residues. After removal of 6 bases from V and 0 bases from J, the junction contained 2 bases not matched to a gene. The CDR3 protein is CASSGQFSGANVLTF. Written as DNA, the CDR3 is TGTGCCAGCTCGGGACAGTTCTCTGGGGCCAACGTCCTGACTTTC.

The chain recombines TRBV13 with TRBJ2-7, with D maybe TRBD1 (5 bases). The CDR3 extends over 15 amino acids. Deletions cut 0 bases from V and 2 bases from J, with 11 bases between. Germline CDR1 is PRHDT and CDR2 is FYEKMQ (reference sequence). This chain's CDR3 is CASSLGSTAAYEQYF. For the CDR3, the DNA is TGTGCCAGCAGCTTAGGGTCGACAGCAGCCTACGAGCAGTACTTC.

The chain links TRBV4-1 to TRBJ1-1, with unresolved D. Germline V gene lookup returns CDR1 MGHRA and CDR2 YSYEKL. The CDR3 runs 11 residues. Trimming took off 6 bases at V and 3 bases at J, with 5 bases between the two ends. The CDR3 coding sequence is TGCGCCAGCAGGAGGGACACTGAAGCTTTCTTT. Protein sequence: CASRRDTEAFF.

The genes are TRBV15 and TRBJ1-1; 7 bases agree with TRBD1. Germline V gene data show CDR1 as LNHNV and CDR2 as YYDKDF (reference sequence). V was pared by 5 bases and J by 11 bases, with 14 bases of the junction left unmatched. The CDR3 sequence is 14 residues long. The CDR3 is CATSGEEGALGAFF. The CDR3 bases are TGTGCCACCAGCGGCGAGGAGGGGGCGTTAGGGGCTTTCTTT.

Notes on this clone: One end of the junction fails to match germline, which may point to a read error. The rearrangement joins TRBV7-9 to TRBJ1-2; the match to TRBD1 covers 10 bases. This CDR3 has 14 amino acids. Germline V gives CDR1 SEHNR, CDR2 FQNEAQ (reference sequence). DNA of the CDR3: TGTTCCAGCAGCATTGACAGGGGGCGTGAAGGCTACACCTTC. Residues: CSSSIDRGREGYTF.

The chain joins TRBV19 to TRBJ1-1, with D perhaps matching TRBD1 (6 bases). Germline V CDR1 and CDR2: LNHDA, SQIVND (reference sequence). V gave up 3 bases and J gave up 4 bases, with 12 bases separating them. This CDR3 has 14 amino acids. CDR3 DNA sequence: TGTGCCAGTAGTATCGTAGGGGGTAGCACTGAAGCTTTCTTT. Translating it yields CASSIVGGSTEAFF.

The chain joins TRBV11-2 to TRBJ2-5; D unresolved. Trimming stripped 1 base from V and 2 bases from J, with 5 bases between. CDR3 size: 13 residues. The germline CDR1 and CDR2 sequences are SGHAT and FQNNGV. The CDR3 sequence is CASSLGQQETQYF. As DNA, the CDR3 is TGTGCCAGCAGCTTAGGCCAGCAAGAGACCCAGTACTTC.

The chain couples TRBV5-1 to TRBJ1-6; 7 bases match TRBD1. The CDR3 is 14 amino acids. J gave up 7 bases and V 4 bases, and 5 bases lay outside the gene matches. The V gene's germline CDR1 is SGHRS and CDR2 YFSETQ. The CDR3 nucleotides are TGCGCCAGCAGCCCAGGGACAGCAAATTCACCCCTCCACTTT. Translating gives CASSPGTANSPLHF.

The chain joins TRBV11-1 to TRBJ1-2; D is perhaps TRBD1 (5 bases). With 0 bases removed from V and 7 bases from J, the gap between germline ends came to 12 bases. The CDR3 runs to 14 residues. Germline lookup yields CDR1 SGHAT and CDR2 FQDESV (reference sequence). The CDR3 here is CASSLAQGGVGYTF. CDR3 coding DNA: TGTGCCAGCAGCTTAGCGCAAGGAGGGGTTGGCTACACCTTC. Full variable domain (rest looked up from reference TRBV11-1 and TRBJ1-2): EAEVAQSPRYKITEKSQAVAFWCDPISGHATLYWYRQILGQGPELLVQFQDESVVDDSQLPKDRFSAERLKGVDSTLKIQPAELGDSAMYLCASSLAQGGVGYTFGSGTRLTVV.

This chain links TRBV30 with TRBJ1-1, with D possibly matching TRBD1 (6 bases). Trimming removed 4 bases from V and 6 bases from J, with 12 bases in between. The germline V gene encodes CDR1 GTSNPN and CDR2 SVGIG (reference sequence). This CDR3 is built from 12 residues. The CDR3 reads CAWIQGGAEAFF. The CDR3 region has the DNA TGTGCCTGGATACAGGGAGGGGCTGAAGCTTTCTTT. Drawing the rest from reference TRBV30 and TRBJ1-1, the complete variable domain is SQTIHQWPATLVQPVGSPLSLECTVEGTSNPNLYWYRQAAGRGLQLLFYSVGIGQISSEVPQNLSASRPQDRQFILSSKKLLLSDSGFYLCAWIQGGAEAFFGQGTRLTVV.

This rearrangement joins TRBV18 to TRBJ1-5, with TRBD1 matching 7 bases. CDR3 length equals 15 residues. After removal of 4 bases from V and 2 bases from J, the junction contained 5 bases not matched to a gene. From germline, CDR1 is KGHSH and CDR2 LQKENI. The CDR3 loop reads CASSREGAGNQPQHF. CDR3 DNA: TGTGCCAGCTCACGAGAGGGGGCTGGCAATCAGCCCCAGCATTTT.

The V call is TRBV5-1, the J call TRBJ2-2; 7 bases fit TRBD1. J lost 5 bases, V lost 4 bases, and 8 bases had no gene match. This CDR3 has 15 residues. The germline V gene encodes CDR1 SGHRS and CDR2 YFSETQ. The chain's CDR3 is CASSLAGGSTGELFF. The CDR3, as DNA: TGCGCCAGCAGCCTCGCAGGGGGTAGTACCGGGGAGCTGTTTTTT. Full variable domain (rest looked up from reference TRBV5-1 and TRBJ2-2): KAGVTQTPRYLIKTRGQQVTLSCSPISGHRSVSWYQQTPGQGLQFLFEYFSETQRNKGNFPGRFSGRQFSNSRSEMNVSTLELGDSALYLCASSLAGGSTGELFFGEGSRLTVL.

A word on this clone: Other DNA sequences in this specimen translate into the identical CDR3. In DNA form, the CDR3 reads TGTGCCAGCTCACTGGACAGGAACACTGAAGCTTTCTTT. This sequence encodes CASSLDRNTEAFF. The genes are TRBV18 and TRBJ1-1; D might be TRBD1 (6 bases). Germline assignment: CDR1 KGHSH and CDR2 LQKENI. V lost 4 bases, J lost 1 base, and 7 bases lay in between. The CDR3 runs 13 residues.

This chain connects TRBV9 to TRBJ2-7; D is ambiguous. The germline CDR1 and CDR2 sequences are SGDLS and YYNGEE. The CDR3 consists of 13 residues. Trimming took 2 bases from V and 7 from J, leaving 13 bases between them. The CDR3: CASSVAVAAEQYF. DNA for the CDR3: TGTGCCAGCAGCGTTGCGGTGGCTGCGGAGCAGTACTTC.

V is TRBV6-4 and J is TRBJ2-1, with D tentatively TRBD1 (5 bases). CDR1 is MRHNA, CDR2 SNTAGT, per germline. Trimming removed 0 bases from V and 6 bases from J, with 6 bases in between. This CDR3 contains 13 residues. The CDR3 is CASSDSTVNEQFF. The CDR3 coding sequence is TGTGCCAGCAGTGACTCGACAGTCAATGAGCAGTTCTTC.

The V call is TRBV5-1, the J call TRBJ1-1, with D perhaps matching TRBD1 (6 bases). The germline V and J ends were trimmed by 7 bases and 4 bases, with 17 bases remaining between them. The CDR3 covers 14 residues. CDR1 and CDR2 (germline): SGHRS, YFSETQ. The DNA for the CDR3 is TGCGCCAGCCAAAGGGGGGGGATACTCACTGAAGCTTTCTTT. Translating gives CASQRGGILTEAFF.

The V and J genes are TRBV5-1 and TRBJ2-2; 12 bases line up with TRBD1. The CDR3 sequence is 15 residues long. Germline CDR1 is SGHRS and CDR2 is YFSETQ. J gave up 13 bases and V 4 bases, and 11 bases lay outside the gene matches. CDR3 bases: TGCGCCAGCAGCCCGATTGGGACAGGGGGCAAGGGGCTGTTTTTT. This gives the protein CASSPIGTGGKGLFF.

Notes on this clone: In the same sample, other DNA sequences code for this CDR3. The chain links TRBV5-1 to TRBJ1-3, with D unclear. The CDR3 is made up of 15 amino acids. Between the trimmed V and J ends, which lost 2 bases and 1 base, there was a span of 10 bases. Germline CDR1 is SGHRS and CDR2 is YFSETQ. CDR3 DNA sequence: TGCGCCAGCAGCTTCGATAGGAGTTCTGGAAACACCATATATTTT. This encodes CASSFDRSSGNTIYF.